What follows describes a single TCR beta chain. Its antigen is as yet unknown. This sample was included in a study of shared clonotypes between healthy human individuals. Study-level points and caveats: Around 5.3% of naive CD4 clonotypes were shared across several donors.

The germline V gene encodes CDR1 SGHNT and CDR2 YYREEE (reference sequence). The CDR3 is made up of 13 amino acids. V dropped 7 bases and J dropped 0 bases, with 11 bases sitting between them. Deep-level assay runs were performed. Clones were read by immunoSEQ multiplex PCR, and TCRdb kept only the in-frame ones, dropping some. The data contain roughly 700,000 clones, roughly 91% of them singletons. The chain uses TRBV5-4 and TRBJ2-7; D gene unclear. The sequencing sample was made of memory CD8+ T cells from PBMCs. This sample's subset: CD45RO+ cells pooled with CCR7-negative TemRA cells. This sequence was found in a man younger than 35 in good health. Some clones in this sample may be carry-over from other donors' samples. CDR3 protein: CASHRQFSYEQYF. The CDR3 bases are TGTGCCAGCCATAGGCAGTTCTCCTACGAGCAGTACTTC.